This T cell receptor beta chain appears in the sequencing data of a study of CXCR3-negative and CXCR3-positive naive CD8 T cells. Carrying UMI labels, the TRB cDNA libraries were prepared through 5' RACE. No DNA is given; TCRdb re-called the 5' RACE reads and lists each CDR3 protein once. Across 75,000 to 95,000 distinct CDR3 sequences, the top ten clones capture roughly 0.99% of the sample. Germline loops: CDR1 SGHRS, CDR2 YFSETQ. The CDR3 consists of 14 residues. V is TRBV5-1 and J is TRBJ1-1. The receptor's source is a human donor in good health. Some clones in this sample may be carry-over from other donors' samples. What was sequenced was naive CXCR3- CD8+ T cells from blood. Stated subset: CD45RO-CCR7+CD27+CD95- naive CD8+ T cells lacking CXCR3 (TNR3-). This CDR3 reads CASSLGGMNTEAFF. The full variable domain, with the rest looked up from reference TRBV5-1 and TRBJ1-1, is KAGVTQTPRYLIKTRGQQVTLSCSPISGHRSVSWYQQTPGQGLQFLFEYFSETQRNKGNFPGRFSGRQFSNSRSEMNVSTLELGDSALYLCASSLGGMNTEAFFGQGTRLTVV.